The clone carrying this T cell receptor beta chain appeared many times. This sample's RNA came from whole unsorted tissue. The normal lung tissue was taken more than 3 cm from the tumor edge. CDR3 length: 15 residues. Trimming pared 4 bases from V and 5 bases from J, leaving 17 bases between. Germline V gene sequence: CDR1 SGHNT, CDR2 YYREEE (reference sequence). This sample is drawn from a study of tumor and adjacent non-tumor tissue in lung cancer. Study at large: Histology: about a dozen adenocarcinoma, a couple of squamous cell carcinoma, 1 small cell lung cancer.

A modified ARM-PCR protocol with three rounds of nested PCR amplified TCRbeta. TCRdb redid the calling of the multiplex PCR reads with MiXCR, one entry per CDR3 protein. The profile shows about 48,000 distinct CDR3 sequences, less than 70% of them singletons. The chain employs TRBV5-4 and TRBJ2-3; D is perhaps TRBD1 (7 bases). The TCR was taken from a woman aged 70-85 years with non-small cell lung cancer. The sample was distant non-tumor lung tissue. The chain's CDR3 is CASSARDSQGDTQYF. The CDR3 DNA reads TGTGCCAGCAGCGCGCGGGACAGTCAGGGAGATACGCAGTATTTT.